This T cell receptor beta chain comes out of a study of blood T cell repertoires in COVID-19. Here immunoSEQ multiplex PCR was the method, and the copy in TCRdb shows in-frame clones only, minus some. Here the sample spans 73,000 or so clones, over 70% being singletons. V lost 4 bases to trimming and J lost 5 bases; unmatched junction nucleotides: 12. From germline, CDR1 is PRHDT and CDR2 FYEKMQ (reference sequence). The CDR3 covers 16 residues. The receptor was isolated from a man in his 60s with acute or convalescent COVID-19. This chain joins TRBV13 and TRBJ2-3, with TRBD1 identical over 7 bases. The sample was peripheral blood. CDR3 loop: CASSSNRDSPLDTQYF. The CDR3 region has the DNA TGTGCCAGCAGCTCTAACCGGGACAGCCCCTTAGATACGCAGTATTTT.